This TCR beta chain was recovered during a study of identical twins. Per germline, CDR1 SGHRS and CDR2 YFSETQ. Trimming cost V 0 bases and J 4 bases; bases outside gene matches: 5. This CDR3 contains 15 residues. TCRdb itself ran the 5' RACE reads through MiXCR, one entry per CDR3 protein. In the table there are about 700,000 distinct CDR3 sequences, approximately 9% of which are singletons. Notes on the study in general: Those out-of-frame alpha sequences shared by twins showed an excess of low generation probability. Recombination models fit unrelated individuals' TCR alpha sharing but underestimated twins'.

A few counts support this clonotype. The antigen is undetermined. These same records also appear under a second study, on yellow fever vaccine responses in identical twins.

The sample consisted of PBMCs. The receptor comes from a woman younger than 30 in good health. V gene TRBV5-1 combines with J gene TRBJ2-7; TRBD2 matches 9 bases. CDR3 amino acids: CASSLEAAGGYEQYF. CDR3 nucleotide sequence: TGCGCCAGCAGCTTGGAGGCGGCGGGGGGGTACGAGCAGTACTTC. The full variable domain, in which reference TRBV5-1 and TRBJ2-7 provide the parts outside the CDR3, is KAGVTQTPRYLIKTRGQQVTLSCSPISGHRSVSWYQQTPGQGLQFLFEYFSETQRNKGNFPGRFSGRQFSNSRSEMNVSTLELGDSALYLCASSLEAAGGYEQYFGPGTRLTVT.